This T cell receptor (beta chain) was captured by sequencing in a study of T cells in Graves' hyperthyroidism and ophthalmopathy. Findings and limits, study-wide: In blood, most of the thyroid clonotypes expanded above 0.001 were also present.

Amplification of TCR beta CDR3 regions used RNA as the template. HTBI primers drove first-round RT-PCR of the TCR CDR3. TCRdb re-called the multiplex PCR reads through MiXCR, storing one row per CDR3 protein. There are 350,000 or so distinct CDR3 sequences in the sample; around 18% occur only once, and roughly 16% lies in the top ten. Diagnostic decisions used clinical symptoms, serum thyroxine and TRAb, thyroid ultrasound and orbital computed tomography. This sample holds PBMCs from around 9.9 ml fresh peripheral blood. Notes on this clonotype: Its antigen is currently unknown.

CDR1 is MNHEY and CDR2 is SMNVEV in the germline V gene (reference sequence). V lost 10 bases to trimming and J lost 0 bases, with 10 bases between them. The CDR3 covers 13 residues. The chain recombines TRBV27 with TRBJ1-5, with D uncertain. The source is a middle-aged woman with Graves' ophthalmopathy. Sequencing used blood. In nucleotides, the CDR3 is TGTGCCACCGGACGCTTTAGCAATCAGCCCCAGCATTTT. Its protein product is CATGRFSNQPQHF.